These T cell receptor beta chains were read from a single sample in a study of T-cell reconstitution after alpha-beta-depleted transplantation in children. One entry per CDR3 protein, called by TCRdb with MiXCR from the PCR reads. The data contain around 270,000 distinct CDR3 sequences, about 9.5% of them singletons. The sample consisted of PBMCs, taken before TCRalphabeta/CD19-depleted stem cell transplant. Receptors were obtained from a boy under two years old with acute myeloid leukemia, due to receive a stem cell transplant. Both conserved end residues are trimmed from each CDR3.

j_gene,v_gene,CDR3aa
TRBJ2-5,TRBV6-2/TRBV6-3,ASSYEVAGGPYQETQY
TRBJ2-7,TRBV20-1,SARATRNYEQY
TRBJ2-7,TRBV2,ASNKGSGEQY
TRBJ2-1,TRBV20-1,SASAVERGYNEQF
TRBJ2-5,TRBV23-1,ASSQPSGQGPGSQY
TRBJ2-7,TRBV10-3,AIKAGGPGEQY
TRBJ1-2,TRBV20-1,SARDLKSTPNYGYT
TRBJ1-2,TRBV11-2,ASWGSVFGRVDYYGYT
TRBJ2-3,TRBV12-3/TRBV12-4,ASSSGGQPYTDTQY
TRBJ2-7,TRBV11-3,ASSQFTANEQY
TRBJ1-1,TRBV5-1,ASSLAVGYTEAF
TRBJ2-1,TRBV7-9,ASSSQGKNEQF
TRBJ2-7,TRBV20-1,SVSGTGGIEQY
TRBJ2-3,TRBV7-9,ASSLQGNTQY
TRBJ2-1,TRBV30,AWSWDIGEQF
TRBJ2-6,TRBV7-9,ASSLAVRASSSGANVLT
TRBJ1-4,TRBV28,ASSLSSTPNEKLF
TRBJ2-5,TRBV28,ASSFGGGKTQY
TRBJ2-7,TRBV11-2,ASSISGGYEQY
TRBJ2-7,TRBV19,ASSMRLAGPYEQY
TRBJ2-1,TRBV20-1,SARRSGSRVEQF
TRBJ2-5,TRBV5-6,ASSLEIRGFQETQY
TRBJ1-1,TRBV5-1,ASSLARTETEAF
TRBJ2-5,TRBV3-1,ASCLPPAGTGVLETQY
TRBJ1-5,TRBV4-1,ASSEEGIRFGVQPQH
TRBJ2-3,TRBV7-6,ASSLVVTPLAGGPLDTQY
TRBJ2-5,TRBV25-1,ASRGPGETQY
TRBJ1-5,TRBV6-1,ASSGPVRTGGNQPQH
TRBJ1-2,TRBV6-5,ASSRQGDGYT
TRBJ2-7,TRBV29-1,SVGQGFEQY
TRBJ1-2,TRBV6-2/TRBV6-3,ASSYLQGGYT
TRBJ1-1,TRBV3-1,ASGTDTNTEAF
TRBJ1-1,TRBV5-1,ASSPEVTGLSTEAF
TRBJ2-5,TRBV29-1,SVEESGRGETQY
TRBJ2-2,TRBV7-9,ASSLGRTSSNTGELF
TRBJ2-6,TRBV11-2,ASSRWTAGANVLT
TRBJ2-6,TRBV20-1,SAGTSGSSGANVLT
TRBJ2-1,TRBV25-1,ASSESPPTSGGYNEQF
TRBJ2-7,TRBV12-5,ASGRGASGNEQY
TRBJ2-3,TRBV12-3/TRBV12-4,ASSFGQFADTQY
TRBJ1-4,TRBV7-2,ASRRQASTNEKLF
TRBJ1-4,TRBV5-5,ASSLLIGEKLF
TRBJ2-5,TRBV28,ASGRAGGVETQY
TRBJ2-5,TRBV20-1,SANGPGLMEGETQY
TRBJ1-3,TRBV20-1,SASDRGTGNTIY
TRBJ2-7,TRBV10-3,AISEQSSYEQY
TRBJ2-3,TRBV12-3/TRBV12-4,ASIFGGSTDTQY
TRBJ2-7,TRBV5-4,ASSLKLAGTEQY
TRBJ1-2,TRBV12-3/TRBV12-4,ASSIGTTYGYT
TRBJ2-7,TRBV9,ASSVDGTSVYEQY
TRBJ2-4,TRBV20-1,SARAGQQNIQY
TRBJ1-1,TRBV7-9,ASSWTGGDAEAF
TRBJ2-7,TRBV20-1,SASWLAGVLYEQY
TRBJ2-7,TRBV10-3,AISEGTGTAEQY
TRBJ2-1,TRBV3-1,ASSQDGRYNEQF
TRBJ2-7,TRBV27,ASSLRPRYEQY
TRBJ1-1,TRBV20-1,SANPGPQNTEAF
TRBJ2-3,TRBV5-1,ASSPFLAGDTDTQY
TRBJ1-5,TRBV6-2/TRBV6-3,ASSYGRTRGGNQPQH